The 21 T cell receptor beta chains presented below share a single source sample, sequenced in a study of OX40 agonist ivuxolimab in advanced cancers. This table comes from immunoSEQ multiplex PCR, and its TCRdb copy is limited to in-frame clones, with some not included. This table has about 50,000 clones, roughly 87% appearing once. The input for sequencing was CD4+ or CD8+ T cells sorted from blood, taken in a trial of the OX40 agonist ivuxolimab. These receptors were taken from an adult with an advanced solid tumor such as melanoma, head and neck, liver or kidney cancer.

V is TRBV28 and J is TRBJ1-2; no reliable D call. Germline loops: CDR1 MDHEN, CDR2 SYDVKM. CDR3 length: 13 amino acids. Deletions cut 3 bases from V and 1 base from J, with 6 bases between. The CDR3 nucleotides are TGTGCCAGCAGTTTTGGAGATAACTATGGCTACACCTTC. Its translation is CASSFGDNYGYTF.

V usage is TRBV28 and J usage is TRBJ1-4; D unclear. V shed 3 bases and J shed 8 bases, with 19 bases lying between them. The CDR3 is made up of 16 amino acids. CDR1 is MDHEN, CDR2 SYDVKM, per germline. The CDR3: CASSFYLGGNGEKLFF. The CDR3 nucleotides read TGTGCCAGCAGTTTTTATTTAGGAGGGAACGGAGAAAAACTGTTTTTT.

The J gene is TRBJ2-1, the V gene TRBV11-2; perhaps D is TRBD1 or TRBD2 (5 bases each). Trimming removed 3 bases at V and 8 bases at J, with 11 bases between. Germline V gives CDR1 SGHAT, CDR2 FQNNGV. This CDR3 comprises 13 residues. The CDR3: CASSLDWGDEQFF. The CDR3 DNA sequence: TGTGCCAGCAGCTTGGACTGGGGCGATGAGCAGTTCTTC.

The chain is built from TRBV10-3 and TRBJ2-2; the match to TRBD1 covers 8 bases. The CDR3 has 14 amino acids. CDR1 and CDR2 (germline): ENHRY, SYGVKD. After removal of 10 bases from V and 6 bases from J, the junction contained 10 bases not matched to a gene. CDR3 DNA: TGTGCCACCTCGGTACAGGGGGATCCCGGGGAGCTGTTTTTT. This gives the protein CATSVQGDPGELFF.

This chain uses TRBV6-1 with TRBJ2-3, with D maybe TRBD2 (5 bases). Trimming removed 7 bases at V and 11 bases at J, with 16 bases between. The CDR3 loop spans 12 amino acids. Germline V gives CDR1 MNHNS, CDR2 SASEGT. CDR3 nucleotide sequence: TGTGCCAGCAAGGAACGGTCCGGGGAGCAGTATTTT. Amino acids: CASKERSGEQYF.

The chain couples TRBV28 to TRBJ2-2; 8 positions agree with TRBD2. The germline gives CDR1 MDHEN, CDR2 SYDVKM. The CDR3 loop spans 15 amino acids. V dropped 4 bases and J dropped 4; count of bases not matched to a gene: 5. This CDR3 reads CASSSLAGPTGELFF. CDR3 bases: TGTGCCAGCAGTTCGTTAGCGGGACCCACCGGGGAGCTGTTTTTT.

The V gene is TRBV5-1, the J gene TRBJ2-7, with TRBD2 identical over 7 bases. There are 14 residues in the CDR3. Trimming cost V 4 bases and J 3 bases; bases outside gene matches: 7. Germline values: CDR1 SGHRS, CDR2 YFSETQ. The CDR3 is CASSDHGGSYEQYF. The CDR3 nucleotides read TGCGCCAGCAGCGACCACGGGGGGAGCTACGAGCAGTACTTC.

V usage is TRBV27 and J usage is TRBJ1-6; D is uncertain. V lost 7 bases and J 3 bases, leaving 13 bases between the germline ends. CDR3 length: 15 residues. The germline V gene has CDR1 MNHEY and CDR2 SMNVEV (reference sequence). CDR3 region: CASTNSFDYNSPLHF. The DNA for the CDR3 is TGTGCCAGCACGAACAGCTTCGACTATAATTCACCCCTCCACTTT.

This chain uses TRBV19 with TRBJ1-5, with 11 nucleotides matching TRBD1. CDR3 length: 17 residues. Germline trimming cut 4 bases from V and 3 bases from J; bases unmatched to any gene: 8. The germline gives CDR1 LNHDA, CDR2 SQIVND (reference sequence). In DNA, the CDR3 is TGTGCCAGTAGTACAAGGGACAGGGGGTTCATCAATCAGCCCCAGCATTTT. This sequence encodes CASSTRDRGFINQPQHF.

This chain links TRBV29-1 with TRBJ1-1; no firm D call. V lost 5 bases, J lost 1 base, and 11 bases lay in between. The CDR3 runs to 13 residues. Germline V gene sequence: CDR1 SQVTM, CDR2 ANQGSEA. CDR3: CSVLGESNTEAFF. Written as DNA, the CDR3 is TGCAGCGTTCTCGGGGAATCGAACACTGAAGCTTTCTTT.

This chain links TRBV4-1 with TRBJ1-3; D possibly corresponds to TRBD1 (5 bases). The CDR3 has 16 amino acids. With 2 bases removed from V and 0 bases from J, the gap between germline ends came to 11 bases. Looked up from germline, CDR1 is MGHRA and CDR2 is YSYEKL. CDR3 protein: CASSQSQGNSGNTIYF. The CDR3 DNA reads TGCGCCAGCAGCCAAAGTCAGGGAAACTCTGGAAACACCATATATTTT.

This sequence joins TRBV29-1 and TRBJ1-1, with D unresolved. V lost 1 base and J lost 1, with 1 base in between. Germline V CDR1 and CDR2: SQVTM, ANQGSEA. The CDR3 spans 11 residues. The CDR3 DNA sequence: TGCAGCGTTGAAGCGAACACTGAAGCTTTCTTT. This codes for CSVEANTEAFF.

V and J are TRBV5-6 and TRBJ1-1, with a weak D call TRBD1 (6 bases). V was cut by 6 bases and J by 11 bases, with 20 bases left in between. The CDR3 has 13 residues. Germline CDR1 SGHDT, CDR2 YYEEEE. The CDR3 nucleotides read TGTGCCAGCACCCCGTGGGGGGGCTGGGCGGCTTTCTTT. This gives the protein CASTPWGGWAAFF.

The chain is built from TRBV7-2 and TRBJ2-5; the match to TRBD2 covers 8 bases. Germline loops: CDR1 SGHTA, CDR2 FQGNSA. V trimming: 5 bases; J trimming: 5 bases; junction bases outside the gene matches: 10. This CDR3 spans 15 amino acids. CDR3 bases: TGTGCCAGCAGCCTCTCAGCGGGAGTGAAGGAGACCCAGTACTTC. Translated, it gives CASSLSAGVKETQYF.

This sequence joins TRBV6-5 and TRBJ2-3, with D uncertain. V shed 0 bases and J shed 2 bases, with 9 bases lying between them. Per germline, CDR1 MNHEY and CDR2 SVGAGI. CDR3 size: 15 residues. The CDR3 reads CASSYSVVATDTQYF. CDR3 DNA sequence: TGTGCCAGCAGTTACTCCGTTGTCGCCACAGATACGCAGTATTTT.

The chain uses TRBV2 and TRBJ2-7, with a weak D call TRBD1 (6 bases). Germline V CDR1 and CDR2: SNHLY, FYNNEI. The V end was cut by 8 bases, the J end by 0 bases, with 11 bases between. CDR3 length equals 13 residues. Here the CDR3 reads CASLKDSSYEQYV. In DNA form, the CDR3 reads TGTGCCAGCCTAAAGGACAGCTCCTACGAGCAGTACGTC.

V usage is TRBV7-6 and J usage is TRBJ1-5; possible D gene TRBD1, 5 bases. Trimming removed 3 bases at V and 9 bases at J, with 12 bases between. CDR3 size: 13 residues. The germline CDR1 and CDR2 sequences are SGHVS and FNYEAQ. The CDR3 nucleotides read TGTGCCAGCAGCTTGAGCGGGGACCCGCCCCAGCATTTT. This gives the protein CASSLSGDPPQHF.

Note on this clone: The sample contains more than one DNA sequence encoding this CDR3. The CDR3 DNA reads TGTGCCAGCAGCGTAGTGGGCGGTGAGCAGTTCTTC. As protein: CASSVVGGEQFF. The V call is TRBV9, the J call TRBJ2-1, with D hard to call. The CDR3 is 12 residues long. The V gene's germline CDR1 is SGDLS and CDR2 YYNGEE. V was pared by 0 bases and J by 9 bases, with 7 bases between.

The chain links TRBV9 to TRBJ2-6; D remains unclear. Per germline, CDR1 SGDLS and CDR2 YYNGEE. CDR3 length equals 14 residues. V lost 0 bases and J 5 bases, leaving 6 bases between the germline ends. The CDR3 nucleotides read TGTGCCAGCAGCGTAGTCAATAGGGCCAACGTCCTGACTTTC. Translation gives CASSVVNRANVLTF.

The chain carries TRBV7-8 and TRBJ1-1; D ambiguous. V dropped 5 bases and J dropped 3 bases, with 16 bases sitting between them. This CDR3 is 15 amino acids long. Germline V gene data show CDR1 as SGHVS and CDR2 as FQNEAQ. The CDR3 DNA is TGTGCCAGCAGCCCCCGAACCAGGAGCGACACTGAAGCTTTCTTT. Translating gives CASSPRTRSDTEAFF. The full variable domain, rest sourced from reference TRBV7-8 and TRBJ1-1, is GAGVSQSPRYKVAKRGQDVALRCDPISGHVSLFWYQQALGQGPEFLTYFQNEAQLDKSGLPSDRFFAERPEGSVSTLKIQRTQQEDSAVYLCASSPRTRSDTEAFFGQGTRLTVV.

The J gene is TRBJ2-1, the V gene TRBV2, with a weak D call TRBD2 (6 bases). Trimming took 7 bases from V and 2 from J, leaving 12 bases between them. This CDR3 has 14 amino acids. Germline-derived CDR1 and CDR2 are SNHLY and FYNNEI. The DNA of the CDR3 is TGTGCCAGCATAAGTAGCGGAACCTACAATGAGCAGTTCTTC. It is translated as CASISSGTYNEQFF.